The 20 T cell receptor beta chains given below trace back to one sample, sequenced in a study of cytomegalovirus exposure and HLA in healthy donors. PCR amplification relied on 60 Vbeta primers (plus 13 Jbeta primers). Assay: immunoSEQ multiplex PCR; the TCRdb copy retains only in-frame clones and omits some. This sample has approximately 44,000 clones; 81% occur once, and the top ten carry around 2.5%. Specimen: PBMCs. The receptors shown here come from a middle-aged man in good health and CMV-seronegative.

This clone was seen only once. The chain uses TRBV14 and TRBJ1-2; D is perhaps TRBD1 (5 bases). The length of the CDR3 is 14 residues. Germline V gene sequence: CDR1 SGHDN, CDR2 FVKESK. The V end was cut by 2 bases, the J end by 6 bases, with 13 bases between. Written as DNA, the CDR3 is TGTGCCAGCAGCCAATTAATCGAGACAGATGGCTACACCTTC. Its translation is CASSQLIETDGYTF.

The V gene is TRBV29-1, the J gene TRBJ1-1, with TRBD1 as a possible D gene (6 bases). Germline V gene data show CDR1 as SQVTM and CDR2 as ANQGSEA. Between the trimmed V and J ends, which lost 3 bases and 2 bases, there was a span of 13 bases. The CDR3 totals 14 residues. The CDR3 bases are TGCAGCGTTGAGAGACAGGATATTAACACTGAAGCTTTCTTT. Amino acid sequence: CSVERQDINTEAFF.

This sequence joins TRBV11-2 and TRBJ1-1; D is unclear. The CDR3 consists of 14 residues. V was cut by 2 bases and J by 1 base, with 8 bases left in between. Germline CDR1 reads SGHAT; CDR2 reads FQNNGV. CDR3 sequence reads: CASSLYPGNTEAFF. In DNA form, the CDR3 reads TGTGCCAGCAGCTTATATCCAGGGAACACTGAAGCTTTCTTT.

The chain joins TRBV18 to TRBJ1-6, with TRBD1 as a possible D gene (5 bases). V lost 6 bases to trimming and J lost 6 bases, with 18 bases between them. Germline-derived CDR1 and CDR2 are KGHSH and LQKENI. CDR3 length equals 16 residues. CDR3 DNA: TGTGCCAGCTCCACGGCGGGGCTGAGACTTAATTCACCCCTCCACTTT. Translating it yields CASSTAGLRLNSPLHF.

This clone was observed once. J is TRBJ1-5 and V is TRBV27, with TRBD1 as a possible D gene (5 bases). Trimming cost V 3 bases and J 2 bases, with 8 bases left between them. Per the germline V gene, CDR1 is MNHEY and CDR2 is SMNVEV (reference sequence). The length of the CDR3 is 14 residues. CDR3 nucleotides: TGTGCCAGCAGTTTCGGCAGGGGCAATCAGCCCCAGCATTTT. Protein product: CASSFGRGNQPQHF.

The V gene is TRBV2, the J gene TRBJ1-3; TRBD1 is a possible D gene (5 bases). Germline CDR1 is SNHLY and CDR2 is FYNNEI. The CDR3 is 17 residues long. Trimming removed 1 base at V and 0 bases at J, with 13 bases between. CDR3 loop: CASSEVPRQISGNTIYF. The CDR3, as DNA: TGTGCCAGCAGTGAAGTGCCGCGACAGATCTCTGGAAACACCATATATTTT.

This clone occurred a few times. V usage is TRBV10-3 and J usage is TRBJ2-1; 9 positions match TRBD2. This CDR3 has 13 amino acids. V was pared by 3 bases and J by 8 bases, with 2 bases of the junction left unmatched. CDR1 and CDR2 (germline): ENHRY, SYGVKD. This CDR3 reads CAISDEREDEQFF. The CDR3 nucleotides are TGTGCCATCAGTGACGAGCGGGAGGATGAGCAGTTCTTC.

The chain is built from TRBV4-1 and TRBJ2-3, with TRBD1 identical over 10 bases. CDR1 is MGHRA, CDR2 YSYEKL, per germline. The CDR3 has 16 amino acids. The V gene end was trimmed by 4 bases and the J gene end by 0 bases; junction bases not matched to a gene: 4. The CDR3 DNA follows: TGCGCCAGCAGCCCTAGACAGGGGGCGAGCACAGATACGCAGTATTTT. The encoded protein is CASSPRQGASTDTQYF.

This chain uses TRBV12-5 with TRBJ2-6, with a weak D call TRBD1 (6 bases). The ends were cut back, 1 base at V and 4 bases at J, with 14 bases in the middle. The CDR3 has 17 residues. Germline loops: CDR1 LGHNT, CDR2 FRNRAP. The CDR3 protein is CASGLGQALWGANVLTF. The DNA of the CDR3 is TGTGCTAGTGGTTTGGGACAGGCGCTTTGGGGGGCCAACGTCCTGACTTTC.

The chain carries TRBV7-8 and TRBJ1-4; TRBD1 matches 7 bases. CDR1 SGHVS and CDR2 FQNEAQ come from the germline V gene. The CDR3 covers 14 residues. The V and J ends lost 5 bases and 3 bases, in that order; junction bases with no gene match: 3. The CDR3 nucleotides read TGTGCCAGCAGCGCGACAGGGCCTAATGAAAAACTGTTTTTT. It is translated as CASSATGPNEKLFF. Looking up the rest from reference TRBV7-8 and TRBJ1-4 gives the full variable domain: GAGVSQSPRYKVAKRGQDVALRCDPISGHVSLFWYQQALGQGPEFLTYFQNEAQLDKSGLPSDRFFAERPEGSVSTLKIQRTQQEDSAVYLCASSATGPNEKLFFGSGTQLSVL.

The chain is built from TRBV28 and TRBJ2-7; the match to TRBD2 covers 7 bases. Per the germline V gene, CDR1 is MDHEN and CDR2 is SYDVKM. V gave up 2 bases and J gave up 3 bases; unmatched junction bases: 10. CDR3 size: 16 residues. As DNA, the CDR3 is TGTGCCAGCAGTTTAGTTGGGGGGGGTCTGGGCTACGAGCAGTACTTC. Protein sequence: CASSLVGGGLGYEQYF.

V usage is TRBV10-3 and J usage is TRBJ2-7; no clear D gene. Germline V CDR1 and CDR2: ENHRY, SYGVKD. This CDR3 spans 12 amino acids. V lost 8 bases to trimming and J lost 7 bases, with 15 bases between them. In DNA form, the CDR3 reads TGTGCCATCTCCATTAACCCCGGGGAGCAGTACTTC. Its translation: CAISINPGEQYF.

Here the CDR3 reads CSVVTPREREQFF. CDR3 bases: TGCAGCGTTGTGACCCCGCGGGAAAGGGAGCAGTTCTTC. The chain uses TRBV29-1 and TRBJ2-1, with D maybe TRBD2 (6 bases). V lost 4 bases and J lost 10, with 17 bases in between. Germline V gene lookup returns CDR1 SQVTM and CDR2 ANQGSEA. The CDR3 runs to 13 residues.

J is TRBJ2-7 and V is TRBV2; 7 nucleotides align to TRBD1. Germline CDR1 SNHLY, CDR2 FYNNEI. Trimming removed 6 bases from V and 6 bases from J; junction bases left unmatched: 8. This CDR3 spans 13 amino acids. CDR3 in amino acids: CASSDGQVSEQYF. The CDR3 DNA follows: TGTGCCAGCAGCGACGGACAGGTCTCCGAGCAGTACTTC.

On this clone: The junction differs from germline at one of its ends, possibly a read error. This chain links TRBV7-9 with TRBJ2-5; 16 positions match TRBD2. Germline V gene sequence: CDR1 SEHNR, CDR2 FQNEAQ (reference sequence). The CDR3 loop spans 16 amino acids. This chain's CDR3 is CSSSLGTSGRVETQYF. CDR3 DNA: TGTTCCAGCAGCTTAGGGACTAGCGGGAGGGTCGAGACCCAGTACTTC.

A single count supports this clone. The J gene is TRBJ1-2, the V gene TRBV7-9; 8 positions match TRBD1. The V and J ends lost 4 bases and 8 bases, in that order; junction bases with no gene match: 6. Per the germline V gene, CDR1 is SEHNR and CDR2 is FQNEAQ (reference sequence). This CDR3 comprises 13 residues. For the CDR3, the DNA is TGTGCCAGCAGCTCCCAGGGGGCACAGGGCTACACCTTC. Residues: CASSSQGAQGYTF.

The chain combines TRBV30 with TRBJ1-1; 10 bases align to TRBD1. CDR1 is GTSNPN and CDR2 is SVGIG in the germline V gene (reference sequence). Trimming removed 5 bases from V and 1 base from J; junction bases left unmatched: 1. This CDR3 comprises 13 residues. The CDR3 region is CAWDRGQNTEAFF. In DNA, the CDR3 is TGTGCCTGGGACAGGGGGCAGAACACTGAAGCTTTCTTT.

V gene TRBV10-3 combines with J gene TRBJ1-2; D is ambiguous. V dropped 3 bases and J dropped 0 bases, with 11 bases sitting between them. Per the germline V gene, CDR1 is ENHRY and CDR2 is SYGVKD. The CDR3 totals 15 residues. The CDR3 here is CAISEPARANYGYTF. The CDR3 DNA reads as TGTGCCATCAGTGAACCAGCGAGAGCTAACTATGGCTACACCTTC.

This chain links TRBV29-1 with TRBJ2-7; D might be TRBD2 (5 bases). V lost 6 bases to trimming and J lost 7 bases, with 19 bases between them. The CDR3 length is 13 residues. Germline CDR1 reads SQVTM; CDR2 reads ANQGSEA. The CDR3 here is CSVTQAHRGEQYF. CDR3 nucleotides: TGCAGCGTCACCCAGGCCCACCGGGGAGAGCAGTACTTC.

The rearrangement uses TRBV27 and TRBJ1-4, with D possibly matching TRBD1 (6 bases). V was cut by 5 bases and J by 1 base, with 11 bases left in between. Looked up from germline, CDR1 is MNHEY and CDR2 is SMNVEV (reference sequence). This CDR3 contains 15 residues. In DNA form, the CDR3 reads TGTGCCAGCAGTCTTTTCAGGGGAACTAATGAAAAACTGTTTTTT. Translated: CASSLFRGTNEKLFF.